This T cell receptor (beta chain) was sequenced for a study of blood T cell repertoires in COVID-19. Study in general: Nucleic acid was either cDNA or gDNA, and it came from T cells, B-cell-depleted T cells, or PBMCs.

TCRdb's table, derived via immunoSEQ multiplex PCR, lists solely in-frame clones and lacks some. Of about 130,000 clones in the sample, more than 90% were seen once. Germline-derived CDR1 and CDR2 are MNHEY and SMNVEV (reference sequence). This CDR3 comprises 14 residues. Trimming took off 5 bases at V and 10 bases at J, with 18 bases between the two ends. This TCR came from a man aged 45 to 65 with active COVID-19. Sequenced input: peripheral blood. V and J are TRBV27 and TRBJ1-5; D unclear. The CDR3 DNA follows: TGTGCCAGCAGTAATGGGAGGTCTGTTTTTCCCCAGCATTTT. This encodes CASSNGRSVFPQHF.